The present TCR beta chain was sequenced within a study of shared clonotypes between healthy human individuals. Study information: The donor group consisted of two women and three men, aged 18 to 49.

Regarding the study as a whole: Shared clonotypes across all four donors exceeded non-shared ones in generation probability.

This CDR3 has 16 residues. Germline V CDR1 and CDR2: SGHVS, FQNEAQ. Trimming removed 1 base from V and 3 bases from J, with 15 bases in between. To note about this clone: Its antigen is currently unknown.

Donors were Caucasian adults residing in Nashville, Tennessee, USA. Sequencing was performed with immunoSEQ multiplex PCR; in TCRdb, only in-frame clones are kept and a portion is missing. The sample holds some 630,000 clones, about three quarters seen once. The clonotype was recovered from a woman in her twenties or thirties in good health. The sample was memory CD4+ T cells sorted from blood. Subset denoted: CD45RA-negative fraction. The chain carries TRBV7-8 and TRBJ2-5; D not resolved. This CDR3 is CASSLGSGRLKETQYF. The CDR3 region has the DNA TGTGCCAGCAGCTTAGGATCGGGTCGACTCAAAGAGACCCAGTACTTC.